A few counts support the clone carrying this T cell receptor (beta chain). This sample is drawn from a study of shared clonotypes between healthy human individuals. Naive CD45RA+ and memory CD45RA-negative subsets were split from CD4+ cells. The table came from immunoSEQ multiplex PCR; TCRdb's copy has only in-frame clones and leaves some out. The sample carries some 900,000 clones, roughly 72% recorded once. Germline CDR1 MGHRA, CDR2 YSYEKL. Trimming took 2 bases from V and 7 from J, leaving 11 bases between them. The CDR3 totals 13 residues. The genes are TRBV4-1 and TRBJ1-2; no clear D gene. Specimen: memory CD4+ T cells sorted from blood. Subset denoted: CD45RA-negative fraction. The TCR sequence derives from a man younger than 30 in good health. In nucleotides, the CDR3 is TGCGCCAGCAGCCAACCGGAGTTTGGTGGCTACACCTTC. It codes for CASSQPEFGGYTF.